The 15 T cell receptor beta chains in this list originate from one sample, sequenced in a study of human T cells and chemical hapten exposure. Time point reported: pre-sensitization, week 0. The treatment: therapeutic diphenylcyclopropenone sensitization with weekly scalp DPC. TCRdb passed the RACE reads through MiXCR, listing each CDR3 protein once. The sample lists tens of thousands of distinct CDR3 sequences; about 14% were seen once. This material consisted of whole blood, taken in connection with sensitization to the hapten diphenylcyclopropenone (DPC). All receptors derive from a woman aged 45-59 years with alopecia areata. Some clones in this sample may be carry-over from other donors' samples.

This clonotype was found a few times. Relative to the germline gene, one junction end is altered; a read error may explain this. V is TRBV28 and J is TRBJ2-3, with D perhaps being TRBD1 or TRBD2 (6 bases each). The CDR3 length is 15 residues. Per the germline V gene, CDR1 is MDHEN and CDR2 is SYDVKM. CDR3 amino acids: CASNLGGGNTDTQYF. CDR3 in DNA: TGTGCCAGCAATTTAGGGGGAGGTAACACAGATACGCAGTATTTT.

This clonotype has just a few counts. The chain links TRBV20-1 to TRBJ2-3; 9 nucleotides line up with TRBD2. The CDR3 length is 16 residues. Germline assignment: CDR1 DFQATT and CDR2 SNEGSKA (reference sequence). The V gene end was trimmed by 0 bases and the J gene end by 4 bases; junction bases not matched to a gene: 8. The CDR3 loop is CSARDLIAGVSDTQYF. The CDR3 DNA reads TGCAGTGCTAGAGATCTAATAGCGGGAGTATCAGATACGCAGTATTTT.

This clonotype was counted between two and nine times. The chain couples TRBV3-1 to TRBJ2-7, with TRBD2 matching 9 bases. Looked up from germline, CDR1 is LGHDT and CDR2 is YNNKEL (reference sequence). The CDR3 consists of 16 residues. Trimming took 3 bases from V and 1 from J; bases not matched to a gene: 7. In DNA form, the CDR3 reads TGTGCCAGCAGCCACACAACTAGCGGGCGGTCCTACGAGCAGTACTTC. This codes for CASSHTTSGRSYEQYF.

This clonotype was seen at least ten times. The chain couples TRBV6-1 to TRBJ1-5, with D perhaps matching TRBD1 (6 bases). CDR1 is MNHNS, CDR2 SASEGT, per germline. The CDR3 covers 15 residues. The V gene lost 4 bases and the J gene lost 0 bases, with 10 bases spanning the gap. DNA for the CDR3: TGTGCCAGCAGTGGGCAGGGGTTTAGCAATCAGCCCCAGCATTTT. Protein product: CASSGQGFSNQPQHF.

This clonotype came up a few times. The chain uses TRBV28 and TRBJ2-1, with D possibly matching TRBD1 (6 bases). This CDR3 is 12 amino acids long. Between the trimmed V and J ends, which lost 6 bases and 10 bases, there was a span of 13 bases. Germline-derived CDR1 and CDR2 are MDHEN and SYDVKM. Here the CDR3 DNA reads TGTGCCAGCAGCAGTACAGACAGGGAGCAGTTCTTC. Residues: CASSSTDREQFF.

The rearrangement uses TRBV2 and TRBJ2-5; no clear D. Germline CDR1 is SNHLY and CDR2 is FYNNEI. The CDR3 consists of 14 residues. The ends were cut back, 5 bases at V and 4 bases at J, with 14 bases in the middle. CDR3 in amino acids: CASSPRTVAETQYF. The CDR3 region has the DNA TGTGCCAGCAGTCCACGGACGGTGGCAGAGACCCAGTACTTC.

This clonotype showed up just a few times. The rearrangement links TRBV30 to TRBJ1-2, with 7 bases matching TRBD1. The CDR3 length is 13 residues. J gave up 6 bases and V 0 bases, and 4 bases lay outside the gene matches. Germline values: CDR1 GTSNPN, CDR2 SVGIG (reference sequence). CDR3 amino acids: CAWSVTGDNGYTF. CDR3 bases: TGTGCCTGGAGTGTAACAGGGGATAATGGCTACACCTTC.

This clonotype was seen a single time. The genes are TRBV7-2 and TRBJ1-1; TRBD1 might be the D (6 bases). The germline CDR1 and CDR2 sequences are SGHTA and FQGNSA. V was pared by 5 bases and J by 11 bases, with 21 bases between. This CDR3 has 14 residues. CDR3 loop: CASSPSRGGRWAFF. The CDR3, as DNA: TGTGCCAGCAGCCCATCCAGGGGTGGACGTTGGGCTTTCTTT.

In its sample, this clonotype was seen many times. The CDR3 is CASRPRTGLRGQYF. The CDR3 DNA sequence: TGTGCCAGCAGACCAAGGACAGGCTTGAGGGGGCAGTACTTC. This chain uses TRBV6-2 or TRBV6-3 with TRBJ2-7; 7 bases map to TRBD1. V was pared by 6 bases and J by 9 bases, with 14 bases of the junction left unmatched. This CDR3 region has 14 residues. The germline gives CDR1 MNHEY, CDR2 SVGEGT.

J is TRBJ2-4 and V is TRBV11-2; TRBD1 is a possible D gene (5 bases). Germline V gene lookup returns CDR1 SGHAT and CDR2 FQNNGV. Between the trimmed V and J ends, which lost 6 bases and 3 bases, there was a span of 21 bases. This CDR3 has 17 amino acids. The CDR3 here is CASSLTVGSSVKNIQYF. In DNA form, the CDR3 reads TGTGCCAGCAGTTTGACAGTTGGGTCCTCAGTCAAAAACATTCAGTACTTC.

This clonotype was detected a few times. The V and J genes are TRBV13 and TRBJ2-3; D remains ambiguous. Per germline, CDR1 PRHDT and CDR2 FYEKMQ (reference sequence). The CDR3 is 16 residues long. V was cut by 2 bases and J by 2 bases, with 14 bases left in between. The CDR3 spells CASSLRVAVYTDTQYF. As DNA, the CDR3 is TGTGCCAGCAGCTTACGGGTGGCGGTATACACAGATACGCAGTATTTT.

This clonotype was counted between two and nine times. The chain combines TRBV15 with TRBJ2-1; no definite D call. Trimming took off 3 bases at V and 7 bases at J, with 19 bases between the two ends. CDR3 length: 16 residues. In germline, CDR1 is LNHNV, CDR2 YYDKDF (reference sequence). CDR3 coding DNA: TGTGCCACCAGCAGTTCACTGGTGGCCCTAAGAAATGAGCAGTTCTTC. This encodes CATSSSLVALRNEQFF.

This clonotype was found many times. V is TRBV7-9 and J is TRBJ2-1, with 12 bases aligning to TRBD2. This CDR3 is built from 18 residues. Germline V CDR1 and CDR2: SEHNR, FQNEAQ (reference sequence). V was clipped by 5 bases and J by 2 bases; unmatched bases: 10. In DNA, the CDR3 is TGTGCCAGCAGCCCCCAGACTAGCGGGAGTTTAACCTACAATGAGCAGTTCTTC. The encoded protein is CASSPQTSGSLTYNEQFF.

This clonotype has just a few counts. This chain joins TRBV25-1 and TRBJ1-3; 8 bases match TRBD1. Losses at the gene ends were 4 bases for V and 2 bases for J; bases not matched to a gene: 7. CDR3 length: 16 residues. The germline V gene has CDR1 MGHDK and CDR2 SYGVNS. The CDR3 here is CASSAQGAGAGNTIYF. Written as DNA, the CDR3 is TGTGCCAGCAGTGCGCAGGGGGCAGGTGCTGGAAACACCATATATTTT.

This clonotype has a count of ten or more. The chain couples TRBV30 to TRBJ1-3; 8 bases are shared with TRBD1. The V segment lost 0 bases and the J segment 4 bases; nucleotides outside the gene matches: 11. Germline V lookup: CDR1 GTSNPN, CDR2 SVGIG (reference sequence). This CDR3 region has 17 residues. CDR3 bases: TGTGCCTGGAGTGTACGTAGGACAGGGAAGTTCGGAAACACCATATATTTT. The encoded protein is CAWSVRRTGKFGNTIYF.